The source of this TCR beta chain is a study of blood T cell repertoires in COVID-19. Repertoires were generated with immunoSEQ multiplex PCR, while TCRdb's copy carries only in-frame clones and drops some. The sample holds some 350,000 clones, over 75% seen once. This clone has only a few counts. This sequence originates from a woman in her twenties or thirties who had recovered from COVID-19. The sample taken for sequencing was PBMCs or T cells enriched from blood (not recorded which).

The CDR3 loop reads CASSLAGRPEAFF. CDR3 DNA: TGTGCCAGCAGCTTGGCGGGGAGGCCTGAAGCTTTCTTT. The chain joins TRBV5-6 to TRBJ1-1; D gene ambiguous. Germline CDR1 and CDR2: SGHDT and YYEEEE. The CDR3 totals 13 residues. Trimming left V 0 bases short and J 6 bases short, with 9 bases between.